The 13 T cell receptor beta chains in this list originate from one sample, sequenced in a study of spatial heterogeneity in lung cancer. Using its own MiXCR run on the 5' RACE reads, TCRdb lists one record per CDR3 protein. The table records tens of thousands of distinct CDR3 sequences, 7% to 9% of them present only once. Noted time point: sample taken at primary tumor resection. From tumor, nontumor lung or frozen PBMC, whole RNA was taken unsorted for sequencing. The sample was PBMCs, taken at surgery. These receptors were collected from a male donor with early-stage non-small cell lung cancer.

Only a few counts were recorded for this clonotype. The chain uses TRBV9 and TRBJ2-3; TRBD2 might be the D (7 bases). CDR3 size: 16 residues. V lost 0 bases to trimming and J lost 10 bases, with 21 bases between them. Germline V gives CDR1 SGDLS, CDR2 YYNGEE. CDR3 sequence: CASSVEAGATASSQYF. The CDR3 DNA reads TGTGCCAGCAGCGTAGAGGCGGGGGCCACAGCTTCATCGCAGTATTTT.

The sample holds many counts of this clonotype. The V and J genes are TRBV15 and TRBJ2-3, with D perhaps matching TRBD2 (6 bases). The CDR3 covers 14 residues. Trimming removed 4 bases at V and 3 bases at J, with 11 bases between. Looked up from germline, CDR1 is LNHNV and CDR2 is YYDKDF (reference sequence). This CDR3 reads CATSTNRGTDTQYF. DNA for the CDR3: TGTGCCACCAGCACAAACCGGGGGACAGATACGCAGTATTTT.

This clonotype was recorded a few times. The DNA of the CDR3 is TGTGCCAGCAGTTCATACGCCTACGAGCAGTACTTC. This gives the protein CASSSYAYEQYF. This chain joins TRBV12-3 or TRBV12-4 and TRBJ2-7, with no clear D. The length of the CDR3 is 12 residues. The V end lost 4 bases, the J end lost 2 bases, and 6 bases lay between the germline ends.

With regard to this clonotype: Just one base apart from a much larger clone, this may be a read error. The chain links TRBV7-2 to TRBJ2-7; TRBD1 matches 7 bases. The germline V gene encodes CDR1 SGHTA and CDR2 FQGNSA. This CDR3 has 13 amino acids. The CDR3 loop is CDSTRDSLSEQYF. DNA for the CDR3: TGTGACAGCACCCGGGACAGCCTCTCCGAGCAGTACTTC.

The sample holds a few counts of this clonotype. The chain joins TRBV7-9 to TRBJ2-1; D unclear. CDR3 length equals 14 residues. Germline CDR1 is SEHNR and CDR2 is FQNEAQ (reference sequence). Between the trimmed V and J ends, which lost 1 base and 8 bases, there was a span of 12 bases. In nucleotides, the CDR3 is TGTGCCAGCAGCTTAGTATCTAGTTGGGATGAGCAGTTCTTC. As protein: CASSLVSSWDEQFF.

At least ten counts were recorded for this clonotype. The genes are TRBV29-1 and TRBJ2-1; TRBD2 might be the D (6 bases). Germline CDR1 and CDR2: SQVTM and ANQGSEA. V lost 3 bases and J lost 8, with 11 bases in between. This CDR3 comprises 12 residues. CDR3 coding DNA: TGCAGCGTTGATATGGGGGGAGATGAGCAGTTCTTC. As protein: CSVDMGGDEQFF.

This clonotype was seen more than once but under ten times. This rearrangement joins TRBV6-5 to TRBJ2-2; D ambiguous. Trimming shortened V by 5 bases and J by 6 bases, and 10 bases separated the two germline ends. Looked up from germline, CDR1 is MNHEY and CDR2 is SVGAGI. The CDR3 is made up of 13 amino acids. CDR3 DNA: TGTGCCAGCAGTGGACCTCTGGCCGGGGAGCTGTTTTTT. Translation gives CASSGPLAGELFF.

There are many counts of this clonotype. The rearrangement uses TRBV20-1 and TRBJ2-1; 14 bases map to TRBD2. CDR3 length equals 16 residues. The V gene end was trimmed by 0 bases and the J gene end by 7 bases; junction bases not matched to a gene: 5. Germline loops: CDR1 DFQATT, CDR2 SNEGSKA (reference sequence). The CDR3 here is CSARDRTSGRWNEQFF. The CDR3, as DNA: TGCAGTGCTAGAGATAGGACTAGCGGGAGGTGGAATGAGCAGTTCTTC.

V and J are TRBV20-1 and TRBJ2-3, with D perhaps assigned TRBD1 or TRBD2 (6 bases each). CDR1 is DFQATT and CDR2 is SNEGSKA in the germline V gene (reference sequence). The CDR3 extends over 12 amino acids. The germline V and J ends were trimmed by 4 bases and 5 bases, with 10 bases remaining between them. CDR3 DNA: TGCAGTGCTAAAGAGGGGGGAGATACGCAGTATTTT. This gives the protein CSAKEGGDTQYF.

This clonotype came up many times. The chain joins TRBV12-3 or TRBV12-4 to TRBJ1-5, with TRBD1 identical over 11 bases. The CDR3 extends over 16 amino acids. The V and J ends lost 6 bases and 1 base, in that order; junction bases with no gene match: 5. CDR3 protein: CASSVGQGGSNQPQHF. In DNA form, the CDR3 reads TGTGCCAGCAGCGTGGGACAGGGGGGCAGCAATCAGCCCCAGCATTTT.

Many counts were recorded for this clonotype. The chain employs TRBV4-2 and TRBJ1-5; D unresolved. This CDR3 contains 15 residues. Germline V gives CDR1 LGHNA, CDR2 YNFKEQ. Trimming shortened V by 1 base and J by 2 bases, and 9 bases separated the two germline ends. The CDR3 loop reads CASSQGRWGNQPQHF. CDR3 sequence (DNA): TGTGCCAGCAGCCAAGGACGCTGGGGCAATCAGCCCCAGCATTTT.

This clonotype was seen only a few times. For the CDR3, the DNA is TGTGCCAGCAGCTTACCCTACGGGGCCGGGGAGCTGTTTTTT. Translating gives CASSLPYGAGELFF. The gene calls are TRBV7-7 and TRBJ2-2; D is perhaps TRBD2 (5 bases). Germline CDR1 is SSHAT and CDR2 is FNYEAQ (reference sequence). Trimming stripped 2 bases from V and 6 bases from J, with 10 bases between. The CDR3 runs 14 residues. Full variable domain (missing parts from reference TRBV7-7 and TRBJ2-2): GAGVSQSPRYKVTKRGQDVTLRCDPISSHATLYWYQQALGQGPEFLTYFNYEAQPDKSGLPSDRFSAERPEGSISTLTIQRTEQRDSAMYRCASSLPYGAGELFFGEGSRLTVL.

On this clonotype: One base away lies a much larger clone, so this may be a sequencing read error. This chain joins TRBV7-6 and TRBJ1-3; perhaps TRBD1 as D (6 bases). CDR3 length: 15 residues. Germline values: CDR1 SGHVS, CDR2 FNYEAQ. As DNA, the CDR3 is TGTGCCAGGAGCTCTTTCACAGGGCCCGGAAACACCATATATTTT. As protein: CARSSFTGPGNTIYF.